Listed below are T cell receptor beta chains from one sample, sequenced in a study of response to subunit inactivated influenza vaccine. TCRdb analysed the RT-PCR reads with MiXCR anew, one entry per CDR3 protein. The sample holds 500,000 to 600,000 distinct CDR3 sequences, around 11% seen once. The sample in question was PBMCs from blood, obtained on the day of vaccination. The receptors derive from a man aged 50-59 years who received an inactivated influenza vaccine. The CDR3 runs from the conserved cysteine through the conserved F or W. Fields, in order: J gene, clone size, V gene, D gene, CDR3 protein, CDR3 DNA. D genes are given only for firm matches. Some rows mark clone size as missing; the rest say once, few, many or name a class of expanded clone.

TRBJ2-6 | few | TRBV4-1 | . | CASSQDGAYLSSGANVLTF | TGCGCCAGCAGCCAAGACGGCGCATACCTCAGCTCTGGGGCCAACGTCCTGACTTTC
TRBJ2-7 | few | TRBV28 | . | CASIPSGGTYYEQYF | TGTGCCAGCATCCCTTCGGGCGGAACCTACTACGAGCAGTACTTC
TRBJ2-1 | few | TRBV9 | . | CASSSLGSTYNEQFF | TGTGCCAGCAGCTCCCTCGGGTCCACCTACAATGAGCAGTTCTTC
TRBJ2-2 | . | TRBV28 | . | CASSLGVPERQLFF | TGTGCCAGCAGTTTAGGCGTCCCCGAGAGGCAGCTGTTTTTT
TRBJ1-2 | . | TRBV29-1 | . | CSVEGNAYGYTF | TGCAGCGTTGAGGGGAACGCCTATGGCTACACCTTC
TRBJ2-3 | many | TRBV12-3/TRBV12-4 | TRBD2 | CASSKTSALSTDTQYF | TGTGCCAGCAGCAAGACTAGCGCCCTTAGCACAGATACGCAGTATTTT
TRBJ1-5 | few | TRBV7-2 | . | CASSSNRLQPQHF | TGTGCCAGCAGCTCGAATAGATTACAGCCCCAGCATTTT
TRBJ2-2 | . | TRBV2 | TRBD2 | CASSEPTSGRANTGELFF | TGTGCCAGCAGTGAACCGACTAGCGGGAGGGCGAACACCGGGGAGCTGTTTTTT
TRBJ2-1 | . | TRBV5-1 | TRBD2 | CASSLLAELYNVQFF | TGCGCCAGCAGCTTACTAGCGGAACTCTACAATGTGCAGTTCTTC
TRBJ2-3 | . | TRBV3-1 | . | CASSHYGAASTDTQYF | TGTGCCAGCAGCCACTACGGGGCCGCTAGCACAGATACGCAGTATTTT
TRBJ2-7 | . | TRBV7-8 | TRBD1 | CASSRAKGQALYEQYF | TGTGCCAGCAGCCGCGCAAAGGGACAGGCCCTCTACGAGCAGTACTTC
TRBJ2-2 | many | TRBV12-3/TRBV12-4 | TRBD2 | CASSLSAGGTGELFF | TGTGCCAGCAGTTTATCGGCGGGGGGCACCGGGGAGCTGTTTTTT
TRBJ1-5 | few | TRBV12-3/TRBV12-4 | . | CASSPLTGLDQPQHF | TGTGCCAGCAGTCCCTTGACCGGGCTTGATCAGCCCCAGCATTTT
TRBJ2-3 | few | TRBV20-1 | TRBD2 | CSAAPGTSGSRTDTQYF | TGCAGTGCAGCCCCCGGGACTAGCGGGAGTCGCACAGATACGCAGTATTTT
TRBJ2-7 | . | TRBV28 | . | CAGSFIQDPPYEQYF | TGTGCCGGCAGTTTTATCCAGGATCCACCCTACGAGCAGTACTTC
TRBJ2-2 | . | TRBV6-1 | TRBD1 | CASNPRGQGGGTGELFF | TGTGCCAGCAACCCCCGGGGACAGGGGGGCGGAACCGGGGAGCTGTTTTTT
TRBJ2-5 | . | TRBV15 | . | CATSRATGRETQYF | TGTGCCACCAGCAGAGCGACAGGAAGGGAGACCCAGTACTTC
TRBJ2-3 | . | TRBV12-3/TRBV12-4 | . | CASSFGGDADTQYF | TGTGCCAGCAGTTTTGGTGGCGACGCAGATACGCAGTATTTT
TRBJ2-7 | . | TRBV12-3/TRBV12-4 | . | CASSFEGTTYEQYF | TGTGCCAGCAGTTTCGAGGGAACCACCTACGAGCAGTACTTC
TRBJ2-1 | . | TRBV7-3 | TRBD2 | CASSPIAGDLHEQFF | TGTGCCAGCAGCCCCATCGCGGGGGACTTACATGAGCAGTTCTTC
TRBJ2-7 | few | TRBV6-5 | TRBD1 | CASSYSRQGIGYEQYF | TGTGCCAGCAGTTACTCAAGACAGGGAATCGGGTACGAGCAGTACTTC
TRBJ2-3 | . | TRBV4-2 | . | CASSQAGQGGGSADTQYF | TGTGCCAGCAGCCAAGCTGGACAGGGCGGGGGCAGCGCAGATACGCAGTATTTT
TRBJ2-1 | many | TRBV9 | . | CASSVSGDNEQFF | TGTGCCAGCAGCGTTAGCGGTGACAATGAGCAGTTCTTC
TRBJ2-7 | many | TRBV7-9 | . | CASSFPRAEQYF | TGTGCCAGCAGCTTCCCCAGGGCCGAGCAGTACTTC
TRBJ2-3 | many | TRBV6-2/TRBV6-3 | TRBD2 | CASRMGGPNTQYF | TGTGCCAGCAGAATGGGAGGGCCAAATACGCAGTATTTT
TRBJ2-3 | few | TRBV6-1 | TRBD2 | CASAPGGTSTDTQYF | TGTGCCAGCGCCCCCGGGGGGACCAGCACAGATACGCAGTATTTT
TRBJ2-5 | many | TRBV12-3/TRBV12-4 | . | CASSRPDRQETQYF | TGTGCCAGCAGCCGACCAGACCGACAAGAGACCCAGTACTTC
TRBJ2-7 | . | TRBV27 | . | CASSPLLLSPLEQYF | TGTGCCAGCAGTCCGCTCCTGCTTTCCCCGCTCGAGCAGTACTTC
TRBJ2-3 | few | TRBV4-3 | . | CASSQAPTTSTDTQYF | TGCGCCAGCAGCCAAGCCCCGACTACCAGCACAGATACGCAGTATTTT
TRBJ2-5 | . | TRBV4-2 | TRBD2 | CASSRGREGRETQYF | TGTGCCAGCAGCCGAGGGAGGGAGGGCCGGGAGACCCAGTACTTC
TRBJ2-5 | few | TRBV6-2/TRBV6-3 | TRBD1 | CASSYGRTGGETQYF | TGTGCCAGCAGTTATGGCCGGACAGGGGGCGAGACCCAGTACTTC
TRBJ2-2 | . | TRBV5-1 | . | CASSLDRENGELFF | TGCGCCAGCAGCTTGGACAGGGAGAACGGGGAGCTGTTTTTT
TRBJ1-2 | few | TRBV12-3/TRBV12-4 | . | CASTKNGAGNGYTF | TGTGCCAGCACCAAGAATGGTGCAGGGAATGGCTACACCTTC
TRBJ1-2 | . | TRBV6-6 | . | CASRKGGDYGYTF | TGTGCCAGCAGAAAAGGGGGTGACTATGGCTACACCTTC
TRBJ1-5 | few | TRBV4-3 | . | CASSQEAGSPQPQHF | TGCGCCAGCAGCCAAGAGGCAGGGAGCCCTCAGCCCCAGCATTTT
TRBJ2-5 | . | TRBV21-1 | . | CASSPPRVETQYF | TGTGCCAGCAGCCCCCCGAGGGTGGAGACCCAGTACTTC
TRBJ2-2 | . | TRBV7-9 | TRBD1 | CASSSNRDRGPGELFF | TGTGCCAGCAGCTCGAACCGGGACAGGGGCCCCGGGGAGCTGTTTTTT
TRBJ1-3 | . | TRBV7-2 | . | CASSLQEGTGNTIYF | TGTGCCAGCAGCTTGCAGGAGGGAACTGGAAACACCATATATTTT
TRBJ2-7 | . | TRBV12-3/TRBV12-4 | . | CASSLREQVTYEQYF | TGTGCCAGCAGTTTAAGGGAACAGGTTACCTACGAGCAGTACTTC
TRBJ2-2 | many | TRBV29-1 | . | CSVEDRDRGNTGELFF | TGCAGCGTTGAAGATCGAGACCGAGGAAACACCGGGGAGCTGTTTTTT
TRBJ1-1 | many | TRBV12-3/TRBV12-4 | . | CASSLEGVNTEAFF | TGTGCCAGCAGTTTAGAGGGAGTAAACACTGAAGCTTTCTTT
TRBJ2-1 | . | TRBV15 | TRBD2 | CATSSSLANDNEQFF | TGTGCCACCAGCAGTTCACTAGCGAACGACAATGAGCAGTTCTTC